What follows is one T cell receptor (beta chain) and its context. As yet, its antigen is unknown. This sample was taken from a study of chemoradiotherapy in HPV16-positive cancers. Samples were taken several times over chemoradiotherapy. General observations from the study: Candidate HPV-specific clones and E7-related TCR motifs grew in tumor during treatment.

This table comes from immunoSEQ multiplex PCR, and its TCRdb copy is limited to in-frame clones, with some not included. The data show 8,100 or so clones, 74% seen once. Germline V gives CDR1 SGHAT, CDR2 FQNNGV. The length of the CDR3 is 14 residues. V was shortened by 1 base and J by 3 bases, with 7 bases between the two germline ends. This TCR came from a human donor with HPV-associated anogenital cancer. The genes are TRBV11-2 and TRBJ2-4; D call uncertain. The sequencing here drew on tumor tissue, taken from a patient who underwent chemoradiotherapy. The CDR3 spells CASSLAFSKNIQYF. CDR3 sequence (DNA): TGTGCCAGCAGCTTAGCGTTCAGCAAAAACATTCAGTACTTC.